A single sample is the source of the 8 T cell receptor beta chains below, sequenced in a study of blood T cell repertoires in COVID-19. TCRdb's table, derived via immunoSEQ multiplex PCR, lists solely in-frame clones and lacks some. The sample carries about 150,000 clones, over 75% recorded once. Source material: peripheral blood. These receptors were collected from a man between 60 and 75 years old with active or convalescent COVID-19.

The chain has TRBV28 and TRBJ2-6; D is perhaps TRBD2 (5 bases). V was cut by 4 bases and J by 1 base, with 20 bases left in between. CDR1 MDHEN and CDR2 SYDVKM come from the germline V gene. CDR3 length: 19 amino acids. Here the CDR3 DNA reads TGTGCCAGCAGTTCTGGAGCTCAATCTCGCGGGTCTGGGGCCAACGTCCTGACTTTC. Its translation is CASSSGAQSRGSGANVLTF.

As regards this clone: The junction differs from germline at one of its ends, possibly a read error. This sequence joins TRBV27 and TRBJ2-1; weak D call: TRBD2 (6 bases). The germline CDR1 and CDR2 sequences are MNHEY and SMNVEV (reference sequence). This CDR3 has 18 residues. This CDR3 reads CASSLSVLRSGSGSEQLF. The DNA of the CDR3 is TGTGCCAGCAGTTTATCGGTACTACGGTCCGGGAGCGGCAGTGAGCAGCTCTTC.

V gene TRBV5-6 combines with J gene TRBJ2-1; TRBD2 agrees at 13 bases. Per germline, CDR1 SGHDT and CDR2 YYEEEE. J was trimmed by 9 bases and V by 0 bases; bases with no gene match: 9. This CDR3 has 17 amino acids. CDR3 sequence (DNA): TGTGCCAGCAGCTTGGAAAGACTAGCGGGAGGAATTGGTGAGCAGTTCTTC. Translating it yields CASSLERLAGGIGEQFF.

The chain carries TRBV28 and TRBJ1-1, with TRBD1 matching over 10 bases. The CDR3 contains 14 residues. Germline CDR1 is MDHEN and CDR2 is SYDVKM. The junction had 7 bases not matched to a gene; V was cut back by 7 bases and J by 5 bases. CDR3 loop: CASISGQGWTEAFF. Here the CDR3 DNA reads TGTGCCAGCATCTCGGGACAGGGGTGGACTGAAGCTTTCTTT.

The chain has TRBV27 and TRBJ2-7; TRBD1 matches at 11 bases. CDR3 length: 19 residues. After removal of 3 bases from V and 4 bases from J, the junction contained 17 bases not matched to a gene. CDR1 and CDR2 (germline): MNHEY, SMNVEV (reference sequence). The CDR3 protein is CASSLGASWGTGGEYEQYF. CDR3 bases: TGTGCCAGCAGTTTGGGTGCGTCCTGGGGGACAGGGGGGGAGTACGAGCAGTACTTC.

The chain links TRBV7-2 to TRBJ2-5; 14 positions agree with TRBD2. Germline assignment: CDR1 SGHTA and CDR2 FQGNSA. Trimming cost V 1 base and J 2 bases; bases outside gene matches: 6. CDR3 length: 18 amino acids. The CDR3 is CASSLGGLAGAGQETQYF. CDR3 DNA sequence: TGTGCCAGCAGCTTAGGGGGACTAGCGGGAGCAGGTCAAGAGACCCAGTACTTC.

J is TRBJ2-2 and V is TRBV9; 16 nucleotides agree with TRBD2. The CDR3 has 17 amino acids. J was trimmed by 0 bases and V by 7 bases; bases with no gene match: 3. Germline V gene lookup returns CDR1 SGDLS and CDR2 YYNGEE. CDR3 amino acids: CASEGLAGGTNTGELFF. The DNA for the CDR3 is TGTGCCAGCGAGGGACTAGCGGGGGGGACGAACACCGGGGAGCTGTTTTTT.

This chain connects TRBV7-9 to TRBJ2-7; D gene uncertain. V was cut by 5 bases and J by 3 bases, with 14 bases left in between. CDR3 length: 14 residues. Germline V CDR1 and CDR2: SEHNR, FQNEAQ (reference sequence). CDR3 residues: CASSPPPRHYEQYF. The CDR3 DNA is TGTGCCAGCAGCCCACCCCCGAGGCACTACGAGCAGTACTTC.